A few counts support the clone carrying this T cell receptor (beta chain). TCRdb re-derived calls from the reads in MiXCR, one entry per CDR3 protein. Found here are roughly 630,000 distinct CDR3 sequences, 20% to 25% of them singletons; the top ten hold less than 9.5%. This entry comes from a study of T cell repertoires in cytomegalovirus infection. For the study at large: CMV infection plus the matching HLA type was flagged by public TCR beta signatures.

This CDR3 has 17 amino acids. Germline V gene lookup returns CDR1 MNHEY and CDR2 SMNVEV (reference sequence). Trimming stripped 10 bases from V and 6 bases from J, with 30 bases between. The TCR was taken from a human donor in good health (CMV status not recorded). Some clones in this sample may be carry-over from other donors' samples. The V and J genes are TRBV27 and TRBJ1-2; D is perhaps TRBD1 (5 bases). The sample comprised CD8+ T cells from PBMCs. The DNA for the CDR3 is TGTGCCACCGCGGGGGGAGAGCTAAAGGGACCGGGGGATGGCTACACCTTC. This translates into CATAGGELKGPGDGYTF.